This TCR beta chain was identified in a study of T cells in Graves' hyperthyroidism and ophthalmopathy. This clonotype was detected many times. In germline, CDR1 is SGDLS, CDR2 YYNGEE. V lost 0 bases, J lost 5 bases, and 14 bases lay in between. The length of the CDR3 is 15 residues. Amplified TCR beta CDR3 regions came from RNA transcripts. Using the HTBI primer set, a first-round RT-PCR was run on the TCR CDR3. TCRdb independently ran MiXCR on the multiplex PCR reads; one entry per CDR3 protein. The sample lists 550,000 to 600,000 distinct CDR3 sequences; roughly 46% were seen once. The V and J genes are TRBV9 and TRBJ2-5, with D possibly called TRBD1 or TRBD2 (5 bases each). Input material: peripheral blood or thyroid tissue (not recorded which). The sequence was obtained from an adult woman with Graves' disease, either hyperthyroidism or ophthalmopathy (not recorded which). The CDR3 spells CASSVGGAGLETQYF. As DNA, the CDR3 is TGTGCCAGCAGCGTAGGAGGGGCTGGGTTGGAGACCCAGTACTTC.